The 28 T cell receptor beta chains presented below share a single source sample, sequenced in a study of blood T cell repertoires in COVID-19. Profiling relied on immunoSEQ multiplex PCR, and the TCRdb table lists in-frame clones only, not all of them. The sample holds 90,000 to 120,000 clones; 80% to 90% are singletons and the top ten take about 32%. The sequenced sample was peripheral blood. The source of these receptors is a woman older than 75 with acute or convalescent COVID-19.

V gene TRBV18 combines with J gene TRBJ2-1, with 9 bases matching TRBD1. Germline CDR1 KGHSH, CDR2 LQKENI. Germline trimming cut 9 bases from V and 8 bases from J; bases unmatched to any gene: 11. The CDR3 contains 14 residues. The CDR3 region has the DNA TGTGCCAGTGCCCCGGGACAGGGTTCTTATGAGCAGTTCTTC. Translating it yields CASAPGQGSYEQFF.

CDR3 region: CASSDREAFF. The CDR3 nucleotides are TGTGCCAGTAGTGACAGAGAAGCTTTCTTT. J is TRBJ1-1 and V is TRBV19, with D possibly being TRBD1 (5 bases). This CDR3 is 10 amino acids long. Per the germline V gene, CDR1 is LNHDA and CDR2 is SQIVND (reference sequence). Trimming took off 5 bases at V and 8 bases at J, with 6 bases between the two ends.

This chain uses TRBV4-1 with TRBJ2-1; D might be TRBD2 (5 bases). V lost 1 base and J 8 bases, leaving 12 bases between the germline ends. Looked up from germline, CDR1 is MGHRA and CDR2 is YSYEKL. The CDR3 sequence is 14 residues long. The CDR3 bases are TGCGCCAGCAGCCAAGGGCGGGCAGCCGATGAGCAGTTCTTC. This encodes CASSQGRAADEQFF.

The rearrangement joins TRBV5-1 to TRBJ2-3; 8 bases are a match to TRBD2. This CDR3 comprises 17 residues. Germline V gives CDR1 SGHRS, CDR2 YFSETQ. With 4 bases clipped from V and 4 bases from J, the junction kept 14 bases outside the gene matches. This CDR3 is CASSNYLGLASADTQYF. The CDR3 DNA sequence: TGCGCCAGCAGCAATTACTTAGGACTAGCTTCGGCAGATACGCAGTATTTT.

The chain uses TRBV7-2 and TRBJ2-5; D is perhaps TRBD2 (5 bases). CDR1 is SGHTA and CDR2 is FQGNSA in the germline V gene. The CDR3 runs 15 residues. The germline V and J ends were trimmed by 3 bases and 5 bases, with 16 bases remaining between them. The CDR3 is CASSLRAGTGETQYF. DNA for the CDR3: TGTGCCAGCAGCTTGCGGGCAGGAACGGGGGAGACCCAGTACTTC.

The V gene is TRBV2, the J gene TRBJ2-7, with TRBD2 identical over 10 bases. Germline loops: CDR1 SNHLY, CDR2 FYNNEI. The CDR3 contains 15 residues. The V gene end was trimmed by 4 bases and the J gene end by 2 bases; junction bases not matched to a gene: 5. The CDR3 nucleotides are TGTGCCAGCAGTGCTCAGCGGGGGGGACCCTACGAGCAGTACTTC. It translates to CASSAQRGGPYEQYF.

This clone was observed once. The genes are TRBV29-1 and TRBJ2-7; 10 positions match TRBD1. This CDR3 comprises 13 residues. V lost 7 bases and J lost 3; bases outside the gene matches: 6. Germline V CDR1 and CDR2: SQVTM, ANQGSEA. CDR3 loop: CSARTGGSYEQYF. CDR3 in DNA: TGCAGCGCCCGGACAGGGGGAAGCTACGAGCAGTACTTC.

V and J are TRBV10-2 and TRBJ2-3, with D perhaps TRBD1 (6 bases). This CDR3 is 15 amino acids long. Germline values: CDR1 WSHSY, CDR2 SAAADI. Deletions cut 3 bases from V and 5 bases from J, with 15 bases between. The CDR3 DNA reads as TGCGCCAGCAGTGACCCGGGACACCCGGTAGATACGCAGTATTTT. Residues: CASSDPGHPVDTQYF.

The chain links TRBV6-6 to TRBJ2-5; unclear D gene. Germline loops: CDR1 MNHNY, CDR2 SVGAGI (reference sequence). With 0 bases removed from V and 2 bases from J, the gap between germline ends came to 7 bases. The CDR3 has 14 residues. This CDR3 is CASSYSRLQETQYF. In DNA form, the CDR3 reads TGTGCCAGCAGTTACTCGCGGCTACAAGAGACCCAGTACTTC.

This clone appeared a single time. This rearrangement joins TRBV2 to TRBJ1-1, with TRBD1 identical over 9 bases. This CDR3 is built from 15 residues. Trimming cost V 4 bases and J 5 bases; bases outside gene matches: 8. Germline-derived CDR1 and CDR2 are SNHLY and FYNNEI. The CDR3 DNA reads TGTGCCAGCAGTGTCCTGGGACAGGGACTGACTGAAGCTTTCTTT. It codes for CASSVLGQGLTEAFF. Together with reference TRBV2 and TRBJ1-1, the CDR3 gives the full variable domain: EPEVTQTPSHQVTQMGQEVILRCVPISNHLYFYWYRQILGQKVEFLVSFYNNEISEKSEIFDDQFSVERPDGSNFTLKIRSTKLEDSAMYFCASSVLGQGLTEAFFGQGTRLTVV.

The rearrangement links TRBV5-1 to TRBJ2-1; 14 bases line up with TRBD2. The germline gives CDR1 SGHRS, CDR2 YFSETQ. This CDR3 spans 16 amino acids. Unmatched junction bases numbered 6, after V lost 4 bases and J lost 6 bases. CDR3 sequence reads: CASSLTGLAGGNEQFF. CDR3 in DNA: TGCGCCAGCAGCCTGACAGGACTAGCGGGGGGCAATGAGCAGTTCTTC.

This sequence joins TRBV11-2 and TRBJ1-1; 7 positions match TRBD1. CDR3 length equals 16 residues. CDR1 and CDR2 from the germline V gene are SGHAT and FQNNGV. V lost 5 bases, J lost 4 bases, and 13 bases stayed unmatched. CDR3 in amino acids: CASSAPGGVFSTEAFF. CDR3 nucleotide sequence: TGTGCCAGCAGCGCCCCAGGGGGTGTTTTTTCCACTGAAGCTTTCTTT.

V usage is TRBV2 and J usage is TRBJ1-5, with a possible D match to TRBD1 (5 bases). Germline V gene data show CDR1 as SNHLY and CDR2 as FYNNEI. Trimming shortened V by 2 bases and J by 7 bases, and 12 bases separated the two germline ends. The CDR3 is made up of 14 amino acids. DNA for the CDR3: TGTGCCAGCAGTGAACAGGGTTCCGGACAGCCCCAGCATTTT. Amino acids: CASSEQGSGQPQHF.

V gene TRBV7-2 combines with J gene TRBJ1-2, with a weak D call TRBD1 (6 bases). Germline V lookup: CDR1 SGHTA, CDR2 FQGNSA. V was shortened by 3 bases and J by 1 base, with 12 bases between the two germline ends. The CDR3 has 15 amino acids. In DNA, the CDR3 is TGTGCCAGCAGCTTGGGACAATTAATTAACTATGGCTACACCTTC. Its translation is CASSLGQLINYGYTF.

This chain uses TRBV4-1 with TRBJ2-3, with 9 bases that match TRBD2. The CDR3 covers 15 residues. Germline assignment: CDR1 MGHRA and CDR2 YSYEKL. J lost 3 bases, V lost 6 bases, and 7 bases had no gene match. CDR3: CASRSAGGATDTQYF. In DNA, the CDR3 is TGCGCCAGCAGAAGTGCGGGGGGGGCTACAGATACGCAGTATTTT.

This clone has only one observation. The rearrangement links TRBV3-1 (or the pseudogene TRBV3-2) to TRBJ1-2, with TRBD1 matching over 9 bases. This CDR3 has 18 amino acids. The V and J ends lost 3 bases and 3 bases, in that order; junction bases with no gene match: 14. Germline V CDR1 and CDR2: LGHDT, YNNKEL (reference sequence). The CDR3 DNA reads as TGTGCCAGCAGCCATTTCCTCCCTGGACAGGGGAAGGACTATGGCTACACCTTC. This translates into CASSHFLPGQGKDYGYTF.

This chain connects TRBV7-7 to TRBJ2-5, with D tentatively TRBD2 (6 bases). The CDR3 runs to 15 residues. The ends were cut back, 1 base at V and 4 bases at J, with 13 bases in the middle. Germline V CDR1 and CDR2: SSHAT, FNYEAQ (reference sequence). The CDR3 spells CASSLDVSGVETQYF. CDR3 in DNA: TGTGCCAGCAGCTTAGATGTATCGGGGGTAGAGACCCAGTACTTC.

The rearrangement uses TRBV5-1 and TRBJ2-7; 9 bases are shared with TRBD1. This CDR3 contains 13 residues. Trimming took 0 bases from V and 7 from J; bases not matched to a gene: 2. Looked up from germline, CDR1 is SGHRS and CDR2 is YFSETQ. CDR3 sequence reads: CASSLADRGEQYF. The CDR3 DNA sequence: TGCGCCAGCAGCTTGGCGGACAGGGGTGAGCAGTACTTC.

This chain connects TRBV2 to TRBJ1-6; 9 bases line up with TRBD1. Trimming removed 7 bases from V and 6 bases from J; junction bases left unmatched: 10. This CDR3 contains 16 residues. The germline gives CDR1 SNHLY, CDR2 FYNNEI. The CDR3 here is CASKWLPTGGNSPLHF. The CDR3 DNA is TGTGCCAGCAAATGGCTCCCGACAGGGGGTAATTCACCCCTCCACTTT.

The chain uses TRBV6-5 and TRBJ2-2, with TRBD2 matching 8 bases. The CDR3 totals 15 residues. J was trimmed by 2 bases and V by 4 bases; bases with no gene match: 3. Germline CDR1 reads MNHEY; CDR2 reads SVGAGI. DNA for the CDR3: TGTGCCAGCAGTTCGGGACTAGGAAACACCGGGGAGCTGTTTTTT. Its translation: CASSSGLGNTGELFF.

The CDR3 spells CAWTVQASTEAFF. Written as DNA, the CDR3 is TGTGCCTGGACTGTCCAGGCCTCGACTGAAGCTTTCTTT. This sequence joins TRBV30 and TRBJ1-1, with D uncertain. Between the trimmed V and J ends, which lost 4 bases and 5 bases, there was a span of 14 bases. The CDR3 totals 13 residues. CDR1 is GTSNPN and CDR2 is SVGIG in the germline V gene (reference sequence).

CDR3 nucleotide sequence: TGTGCCAGCAGCTTATCTGGGACAGGGCAAGAGACCCAGTACTTC. Its translation is CASSLSGTGQETQYF. The chain joins TRBV11-2 to TRBJ2-5, with 9 bases aligning to TRBD1. Trimming took 2 bases from V and 2 from J; bases not matched to a gene: 3. This CDR3 contains 15 residues. The V gene's germline CDR1 is SGHAT and CDR2 FQNNGV. Drawing the rest from reference TRBV11-2 and TRBJ2-5, the complete variable domain is EAGVAQSPRYKIIEKRQSVAFWCNPISGHATLYWYQQILGQGPKLLIQFQNNGVVDDSQLPKDRFSAERLKGVDSTLKIQPAKLEDSAVYLCASSLSGTGQETQYFGPGTRLLVL.

The chain combines TRBV4-3 with TRBJ2-3; TRBD2 might be the D (6 bases). Trimming shortened V by 4 bases and J by 4 bases, and 12 bases separated the two germline ends. The CDR3 runs to 14 residues. The germline V gene has CDR1 LGHNA and CDR2 YSLEER. The CDR3 reads CASSPGGPSDTQYF. CDR3 nucleotide sequence: TGCGCCAGCAGCCCCGGGGGACCCTCAGATACGCAGTATTTT.

This chain uses TRBV11-2 with TRBJ2-1; perhaps TRBD2 as D (6 bases). Trimming took off 2 bases at V and 3 bases at J, with 8 bases between the two ends. Germline V CDR1 and CDR2: SGHAT, FQNNGV. This CDR3 spans 14 amino acids. CDR3 amino acids: CASSLIGGYNEQFF. The CDR3, as DNA: TGTGCCAGCAGCTTAATCGGGGGCTACAATGAGCAGTTCTTC.

CDR3 protein: CASSIGDRNNYGYTF. The CDR3 DNA sequence: TGTGCCAGTAGTATAGGGGACAGGAATAACTATGGCTACACCTTC. J is TRBJ1-2 and V is TRBV19, with 8 nucleotides matching TRBD1. The CDR3 has 15 residues. Germline CDR1 LNHDA, CDR2 SQIVND (reference sequence). V lost 1 base, J lost 1 base, and 2 bases stayed unmatched.

This clone was detected a few times. The chain couples TRBV6-1 to TRBJ1-5; maybe TRBD1 (5 bases). The ends were cut back, 0 bases at V and 2 bases at J, with 11 bases in the middle. CDR3 length equals 16 residues. The V gene's germline CDR1 is MNHNS and CDR2 SASEGT. The CDR3 bases are TGTGCCAGCAGTGAAGCGCGCGGGACGGGCAATCAGCCCCAGCATTTT. This encodes CASSEARGTGNQPQHF.

The genes are TRBV6-5 and TRBJ2-3; 12 bases are a match to TRBD2. Germline CDR1 and CDR2: MNHEY and SVGAGI. The CDR3 is 15 residues long. V shed 8 bases, J shed 4 bases, and the junction held 7 bases outside the gene matches. The CDR3 sequence is CASFGLAGSADTQYF. CDR3 nucleotide sequence: TGTGCCAGCTTTGGACTAGCGGGGTCCGCAGATACGCAGTATTTT.

Only one count was recorded for this clone. J is TRBJ2-7 and V is TRBV13; 8 nucleotides agree with TRBD2. Germline values: CDR1 PRHDT, CDR2 FYEKMQ (reference sequence). Trimming removed 5 bases from V and 2 bases from J; junction bases left unmatched: 8. The CDR3 totals 15 residues. Here the CDR3 DNA reads TGTGCCAGCAGCGTTAGCGGGGCGGACACCTACGAGCAGTACTTC. Its translation is CASSVSGADTYEQYF.